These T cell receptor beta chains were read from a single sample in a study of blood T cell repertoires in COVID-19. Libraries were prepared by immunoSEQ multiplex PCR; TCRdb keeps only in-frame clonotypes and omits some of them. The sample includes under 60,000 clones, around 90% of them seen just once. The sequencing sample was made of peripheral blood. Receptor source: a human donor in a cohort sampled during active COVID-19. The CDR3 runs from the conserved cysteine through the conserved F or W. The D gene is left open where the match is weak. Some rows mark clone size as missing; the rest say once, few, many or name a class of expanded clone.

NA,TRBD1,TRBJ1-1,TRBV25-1,CASSRQGVGTEAFF,TGTGCCAGCAGCAGACAGGGTGTGGGCACTGAAGCTTTCTTT
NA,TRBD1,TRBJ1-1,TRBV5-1,CASSLTGVSTEAFF,TGCGCCAGCAGCTTGACAGGGGTGAGCACTGAAGCTTTCTTT
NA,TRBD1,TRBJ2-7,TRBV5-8,CASSLDRGDEQYF,TGTGCCAGCAGCTTGGACAGGGGGGACGAGCAGTACTTC
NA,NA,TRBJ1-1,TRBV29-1,CSVAGGIVGEAFF,TGCAGCGTTGCTGGGGGGATTGTAGGGGAAGCTTTCTTT
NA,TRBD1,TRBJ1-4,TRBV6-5,CASSRDSHREKLFF,TGTGCCAGCAGTCGGGACAGCCATAGGGAAAAACTGTTTTTT
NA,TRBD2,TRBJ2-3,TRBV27,CASRAVRLARDTQYF,TGTGCCAGCAGGGCCGTGAGACTAGCGAGAGATACGCAGTATTTT
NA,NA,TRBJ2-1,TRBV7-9,CASSLSPSSNNEQFF,TGTGCCAGCAGCTTATCTCCTAGCTCGAACAATGAGCAGTTCTTC
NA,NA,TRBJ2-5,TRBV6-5,CASRRLAAETQYF,TGTGCCAGCAGGCGGTTAGCAGCAGAGACCCAGTACTTC
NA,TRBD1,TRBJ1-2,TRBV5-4,CASSLAQGEYGYTF,TGTGCCAGCAGCTTGGCACAGGGGGAATATGGCTACACCTTC
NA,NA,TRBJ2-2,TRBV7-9,CASAEGGKTGELFF,TGTGCCAGCGCTGAGGGGGGGAAGACCGGGGAGCTGTTTTTT
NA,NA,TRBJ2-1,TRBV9,CASSFSGSSYNEQFF,TGTGCCAGCAGCTTTTCCGGGTCGTCCTACAATGAGCAGTTCTTC
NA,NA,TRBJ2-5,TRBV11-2,CASSFSPVETQYF,TGTGCCAGCAGCTTTTCGCCGGTGGAGACCCAGTACTTC
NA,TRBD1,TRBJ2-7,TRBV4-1,CASSHERTGAYEQYF,TGCGCCAGCAGCCACGAACGGACAGGAGCCTACGAGCAGTACTTC
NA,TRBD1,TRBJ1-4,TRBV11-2,CASSQQGATNEKLFF,TGTGCCAGCAGCCAGCAGGGGGCGACTAATGAAAAACTGTTTTTT
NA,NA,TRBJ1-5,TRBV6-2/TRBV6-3,CASSYISNQPQHF,TGTGCCAGCAGTTATATTAGCAATCAGCCCCAGCATTTT
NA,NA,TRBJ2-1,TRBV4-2,CASSQGGLSSYNEQFF,TGTGCCAGCAGCCAAGGGGGGCTCAGCTCCTACAATGAGCAGTTCTTC
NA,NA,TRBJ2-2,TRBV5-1,CASSLVVVGAGGELFF,TGCGCCAGCAGCTTGGTTGTAGTGGGAGCTGGCGGGGAGCTGTTTTTT
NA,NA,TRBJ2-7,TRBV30,CAWSVGGNSYEQYF,TGTGCCTGGAGTGTTGGCGGCAACTCCTACGAGCAGTACTTC
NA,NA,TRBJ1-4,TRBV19,CASSNGATNEKLFF,TGTGCCAGTAGTAACGGTGCAACTAATGAAAAACTGTTTTTT
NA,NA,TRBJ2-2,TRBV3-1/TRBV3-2,CASSQAGGKGTGELFF,TGTGCCAGCAGCCAAGCCGGCGGGAAGGGCACCGGGGAGCTGTTTTTT
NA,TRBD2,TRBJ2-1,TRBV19,CASSSLAGADEQFF,TGTGCCAGTAGTAGCCTAGCGGGAGCAGATGAGCAGTTCTTC
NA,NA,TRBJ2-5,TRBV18,CASSPLTNLVGGGETQYF,TGTGCCAGCTCACCACTGACTAATCTGGTTGGGGGCGGAGAGACCCAGTACTTC
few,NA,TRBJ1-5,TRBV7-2,CASSSQVQPQHF,TGTGCCAGCAGCTCACAGGTACAGCCCCAGCATTTT
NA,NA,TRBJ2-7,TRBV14,CASSSGGYSEQYF,TGTGCCAGCAGCTCAGGGGGGTATTCCGAGCAGTACTTC
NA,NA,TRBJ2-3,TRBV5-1,CASKGEWGTDTQYF,TGCGCCAGCAAAGGAGAGTGGGGCACAGATACGCAGTATTTT
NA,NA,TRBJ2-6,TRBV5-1,CASSLVWQDSGANVLTF,TGCGCCAGCAGCTTGGTTTGGCAGGACTCTGGGGCCAACGTCCTGACTTTC
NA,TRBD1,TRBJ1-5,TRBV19,CASSIPGTGVNQPQHF,TGTGCCAGTAGTATCCCCGGGACAGGGGTTAATCAGCCCCAGCATTTT
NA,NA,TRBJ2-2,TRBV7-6,CASSRQGPNTGELFF,TGTGCCAGCAGCCGCCAGGGTCCTAACACCGGGGAGCTGTTTTTT
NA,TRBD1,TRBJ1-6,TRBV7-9,CASDLNRGGNSPLHF,TGTGCCAGCGACTTGAACAGGGGCGGAAATTCACCCCTCCACTTT
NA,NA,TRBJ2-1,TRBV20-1,CSATPWNEQFF,TGCAGTGCCACTCCCTGGAATGAGCAGTTCTTC
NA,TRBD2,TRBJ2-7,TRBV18,CASSPTSGKKREQYF,TGTGCCAGCTCCCCGACTAGCGGCAAAAAAAGGGAGCAGTACTTC
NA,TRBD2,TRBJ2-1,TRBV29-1,CSVEDRLAGKYNEQFF,TGCAGCGTTGAAGATCGGCTAGCGGGAAAGTACAATGAGCAGTTCTTC
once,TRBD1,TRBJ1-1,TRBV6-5,CASRDRVEGTEAFF,TGTGCCAGCAGAGACAGGGTGGAGGGCACTGAAGCTTTCTTT
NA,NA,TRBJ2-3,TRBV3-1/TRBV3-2,CASSQDFGGGRTSTDTQYF,TGTGCCAGCAGCCAAGATTTCGGGGGAGGCAGAACTAGCACAGATACGCAGTATTTT
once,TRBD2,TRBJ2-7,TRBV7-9,CASSPSGSSYEQYF,TGTGCCAGCAGCCCCAGCGGGAGCTCCTACGAGCAGTACTTC
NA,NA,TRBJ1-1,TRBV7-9,CASSPGLEAFF,TGTGCCAGCAGCCCCGGGTTGGAAGCTTTCTTT
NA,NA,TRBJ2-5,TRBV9,CASSVAPGEGETQYF,TGTGCCAGCAGCGTAGCCCCAGGGGAAGGCGAGACCCAGTACTTC
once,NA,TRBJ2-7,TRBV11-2,CASSPRNRRDEQYF,TGTGCCAGCAGCCCCCGAAACCGGAGGGACGAGCAGTACTTC
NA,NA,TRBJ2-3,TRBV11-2,CASSSGLRGTDTQYF,TGTGCCAGCAGCTCCGGACTAAGAGGGACAGATACGCAGTATTTT
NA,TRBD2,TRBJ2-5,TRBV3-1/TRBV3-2,CASSHRGGLAETQYF,TGTGCCAGCAGCCACCGGGGCGGACTAGCGGAGACCCAGTACTTC
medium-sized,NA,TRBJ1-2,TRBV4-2,CASSQDRERGGYTF,TGTGCCAGCAGCCAAGATCGGGAAAGAGGAGGCTACACCTTC
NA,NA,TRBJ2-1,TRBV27,CASSGLPPYNEQFF,TGTGCCAGCAGCGGACTACCTCCCTACAATGAGCAGTTCTTC
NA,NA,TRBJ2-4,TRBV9,CASSPVGQGMNIQYF,TGTGCCAGCAGCCCTGTTGGGCAGGGGATGAACATTCAGTACTTC
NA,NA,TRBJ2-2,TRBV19,CASSTGNTNTGELFF,TGTGCCAGTAGTACGGGGAACACGAACACCGGGGAGCTGTTTTTT
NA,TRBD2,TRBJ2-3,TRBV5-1,CASSLASGRGTDTQYF,TGCGCCAGCAGCTTGGCTAGCGGGAGAGGCACAGATACGCAGTATTTT
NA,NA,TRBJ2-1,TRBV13,CASSVDYPGSYNEQFF,TGTGCCAGCAGCGTGGACTATCCCGGCTCCTACAATGAGCAGTTCTTC
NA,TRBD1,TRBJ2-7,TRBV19,CASSSSDRTSYEQYF,TGTGCCAGTAGTTCTTCGGACAGGACTTCCTACGAGCAGTACTTC
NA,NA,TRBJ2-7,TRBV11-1,CASSIQGGGHPGEQYF,TGTGCCAGCAGCATCCAGGGTGGGGGCCACCCGGGGGAGCAGTACTTC
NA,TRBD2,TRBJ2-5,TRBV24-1,CATSDFKGLAGDQETQYF,TGTGCCACCAGTGACTTCAAAGGACTAGCGGGAGATCAAGAGACCCAGTACTTC
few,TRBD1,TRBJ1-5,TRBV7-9,CASSSGQGGTPQHF,TGTGCCAGCAGCTCCGGACAGGGGGGCACGCCCCAGCATTTT
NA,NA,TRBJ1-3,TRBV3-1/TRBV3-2,CASSQVSGSSGNTIYF,TGTGCCAGCAGCCAAGTCTCCGGTAGCTCTGGAAACACCATATATTTT
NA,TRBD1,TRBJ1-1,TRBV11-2,CASSLEARGIRIEAFF,TGTGCCAGCAGCTTAGAGGCCAGGGGGATTCGGATTGAAGCTTTCTTT
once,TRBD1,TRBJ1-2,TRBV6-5,CASRPGQGGNYGYTF,TGTGCCAGCAGACCGGGACAGGGGGGGAACTATGGCTACACCTTC
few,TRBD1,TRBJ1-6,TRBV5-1,CASSPGQGRRSPLHF,TGCGCCAGCAGCCCTGGACAGGGTAGACGGTCACCCCTCCACTTT
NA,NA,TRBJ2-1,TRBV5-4,CASTQGLPTSVAEFF,TGTGCCAGCACCCAGGGGCTCCCCACTAGCGTCGCGGAGTTCTTC